This T cell receptor (beta chain) was obtained from a study of cytomegalovirus exposure and HLA in healthy donors (dated by TCRdb to between 2016 and 2019). About the investigation overall: An earlier analysis of several hundred of the donors reported about 290 Gb of sequence data and roughly 110 million unique TCR beta sequences from some 180 million T cells. An early release that covered about 600 HLA-typed donors contained approximately 320 gigabases of sequencing data and tens of millions of unique TCR sequences. Of the 350 to 450 genotyped donors, approximately 81% were placed in the genetic ancestry cluster associated with self-reported Caucasian donors. The study aimed to test whether cataloging public T cell receptors could reveal signatures of past pathogen exposure. Using immunosequencing, the study profiled T cell repertoires from 666 subjects and related those repertoires to cytomegalovirus serostatus. Along with the roughly 670-subject first cohort, a separate validation cohort of around 120 different subjects was used. To predict cytomegalovirus infection status, the study combined high-throughput TCR immunosequencing, statistical association of individual TCRs with disease status, and machine learning. A later analysis re-examined previously published TCR beta repertoires from roughly 650 donors and added high-resolution HLA genotyping to investigate patterns of TCR occurrence. Rather than drawing on any new phenotypic data, the later analysis identified candidate immune exposures from TCR beta sequences and the way those sequences occurred across donors. To decide whether each TCR beta V gene segment behaved as functional or pseudogenic, an earlier analysis of some 570 of the donors relied on high-throughput TCR beta sequencing. Alongside the repertoire data, information on donor age, sex, ethnicity and CMV serostatus was compiled. In a later genetic analysis, genome-wide SNP genotypes for about 60% of the 666 donors were used, and that subset was treated as a discovery cohort. All discovery cohort repertoires had been generated on a single sequencing platform. HLA typing covered class I and class II loci at four-digit resolution. The number of typed donors differed by locus: about 629-630 for A, B, C, DRB1 and DQB1; 500 to 550 for DQA1; 606 for DPA1; and approximately 450 for DPB1. Several DR-DQ haplotypes were handled as single units for association and clustering because linkage in the cohort was strong. Among some 400 genotyped donors of the cohort, an average of approximately 240,000 unique TCR beta nucleotide sequences was sequenced per donor, of which roughly 18% were non-productive.

What the work shows at the level of the full study, not this receptor alone: A later analysis found that most CMV-associated TCR beta chains appeared HLA-restricted, with HLA associations seemingly driven largely by CMV exposure. Some IMGT-functional V segments, including TRBV6-2 and TRBV6-3, could not be distinguished by the 87-base-pair reads and were therefore excluded. Because counts were too low, 15 to 20 rarely observed V segments, including chromosome 9 orphons, were excluded from the earlier analysis of 587 of the donors. Specific HLA alleles were associated with about 17,000 TCR beta sequences at a false discovery rate of 0.05 in a later analysis. The presence/absence analyses assumed that sequencing depth was roughly uniform across donors, and that assumption may not be true. Most TCR sequences were observed very rarely across donors, whereas some public TCRs were present in many individuals. A later genetic analysis reported fewer N-insertions in productive TCRs among donors in an Asian-associated ancestry cluster than the roughly 690-donor mean. Linkage disequilibrium might explain the correlated functional status among segregating V segments, but an unknown experimental factor could not be ruled out. A later analysis found that TCR association rates varied across HLA loci, with DRB1 alleles showing the most associated TCRs and HLA-C alleles the fewest. In an earlier analysis of more than 500 of the donors, most TCR beta V segments appeared in productive rearrangements about 87% or about 30% of the time, broadly matching IMGT annotations. A later analysis found that HLA-associated TCR beta chains were more clonally expanded and had lower generation probabilities than equally common non-associated chains. According to the authors, the approach could potentially be generalized to other disease states and immunological phenotypes. The study listed 150 to 200 TCR beta chains as associated with cytomegalovirus. A cluster of highly shared sequence variants was judged likely to represent a technical artifact of the sequencing pipeline. In a later analysis, several top co-occurrence clusters were reported to appear linked to parvovirus B19, influenza, CMV and Epstein-Barr virus. A further reported finding was that TCR beta sequences accurately predicted the HLA-A and HLA-B alleles for most subjects in the first cohort. A later genetic analysis associated a missense DCLRE1C variant with V-gene and J-gene trimming of TCR beta chains, and an independent cohort replicated the association. The only immune exposure information available for the cohort was CMV serostatus. The classifier was reported to diagnose cytomegalovirus status with high specificity and sensitivity in both the original cohort and the validation cohort. This cohort had only TCR beta chains sequenced, and the lack of alpha or paired-chain data limited which features could be detected. Strong co-occurrence of HLA alleles, especially DR and DQ, made assigning TCR associations to individual alleles difficult. HLA typing was unavailable for some donors at each locus, so association tests used only the typed subset. In vitro tests confirmed that a few of the cytomegalovirus-associated TCR beta chains recognize cytomegalovirus antigens.

Note on this clone: Its antigen is not yet known. No much larger clonotype is one base removed from it; base qualities were not supplied. The identical CDR3 is also encoded by other nucleotide sequences in the sample.

For this chain, trimming is 1 base at the V end and 3 bases at the J end, and the number of junction bases without a gene match is 5. From cysteine to phenylalanine, the CDR3 is 16 amino acids long. Of all the DNA, just the CDR3 is kept, 48 bases in frame from base 1. CDR1 is given as SGHTA and CDR2 as FQGNSA, both from the germline V gene. The cohort comprised several hundred healthy bone marrow donors. At the time of sampling, every cohort member was nominally healthy, though immune exposures that went unrecorded were likely present. The donor tested CMV seronegative, placing the donor among the approximately 400 seronegative members of the cohort. A peripheral blood sample was provided by each donor, and peripheral blood mononuclear cells were used for TCR beta sequencing. The Qiagen DNeasy Blood Extraction Kit was used to extract genomic DNA from the blood cell samples. Libraries were built with the immunoSEQ multiplex PCR assay. For the multiplex PCR, a mixture combining 60 forward primers for TCR Vbeta segments and 13 reverse primers for TCR Jbeta segments was used. Amplification of the CDR3 region of rearranged TCR beta genes was performed with a multiplex PCR assay on genomic DNA. The Illumina HiSeq System was used to sequence the amplified TCR beta libraries as 87-base-pair reads. The original methods were these. In a later analysis, tens of millions of unique TCR beta chains were counted across the 500 to 850 repertoires, and roughly 11 million of these chains were shared by at least two donors. A nearest-neighbor algorithm error-corrected the raw reads and collapsed the reads into unique sequences, merging closely related sequences to remove PCR and sequencing errors. Alignment of CDR3 sequences to IMGT reference sequences was used to assign V, D and J gene segments. Each retained sequence needed at least a six-nucleotide match to both a V gene segment and a J gene segment. A rearrangement was called productive if the CDR3 had no stop codons and remained in frame with V and J, and every other rearrangement was called non-productive. Following IMGT convention, CDR3 was defined as the stretch from the second conserved V-encoded cysteine up to the conserved J-encoded phenylalanine. The earlier analysis of about 590 of the donors excluded sequences that lacked an unambiguous match to a single V gene segment. An earlier analysis of fewer than 750 of the donors called V segments functional above 56.7% productive rearrangements and segregating when the between-donor standard deviation exceeded 5%. A statistical classification framework was built for diagnosing cytomegalovirus status from the catalog of TCR beta chain sequences. In a later analysis, V and J genes were assigned by comparing TCR nucleotide sequences against IMGT/GENE-DB human TR gene sequences. Using the TCRdist pipeline, a later analysis assigned CDR3 sequences along with most-parsimonious VDJ recombination scenarios. In a later analysis, every TCR beta chain was defined by the combination of its CDR3 amino acid sequence and its V-gene family, and reads without a unique V-gene family were dropped. To address suspected cross-contamination and a sequencing artifact, a later analysis removed around 600 highly shared, low-generation-probability nucleotide sequences. For each public chain, a later analysis derived a clonal expansion index from normalized ranks of inferred template counts within each repertoire. In a later analysis, generation probabilities were computed with a VDJ recombination model fitted to out-of-frame rearrangements, and the resulting probabilities were checked against IGoR. Hypergeometric tests were used in a later analysis to score TCR-TCR, TCR-HLA and TCR-CMV co-occurrence, with a repertoire-size bias correction applied to the TCR pairs. In a later analysis, false discovery rates were estimated by permuting HLA or CMV assignments 20 times. A later analysis grouped co-occurring TCRs with DBSCAN, adding TCRdist sequence similarity when clustering within HLA-allele-positive subsets. Repertoires with fewer than 30,000 or more than 120,000 public chains, plus five repertoires with anomalous nucleotide sharing, were excluded from co-occurrence clustering. The clones in this table, taken by TCRdb from immuneACCESS, are in-frame only. Not every clone is retained; where verified, under half of the shortfall comes from an unresolved V gene, and the cause of the rest is unknown. That table furnishes V, J and clone size, whereas the DNA furnished D and trimming. The sample table records about 180,000 clones; approximately 81% of these occur just once. The ten most abundant clones make up approximately 2% of the sample.

The sample was PBMCs. The chain is assembled from TRBV7-2 and TRBJ2-7, and TRBD2 aligns with 11 junction nucleotides. This TCR came from a woman aged 25 to 45 in good health and CMV-seronegative. Here the CDR3 is given as CASSLGLAGGLYEQYF. The DNA reads as follows: TGTGCCAGCAGCTTAGGTCTAGCGGGAGGTCTCTACGAGCAGTACTTC.